Below are 4 T cell receptor beta chains sequenced from a single sample in a study of CD8 T cells in Susac syndrome. The authors reverse transcribed about 0.5 to 1 ug RNA with random hexamers. One entry per CDR3 protein, called by TCRdb with MiXCR from the immunoSEQ multiplex PCR reads. The sample has around 200,000 distinct CDR3 sequences, roughly 94% seen once. Sequenced: CD4+ T cells from PBMCs. These receptors were collected from a human donor in good health.

This chain connects TRBV28 to TRBJ2-7; 7 bases are a match to TRBD1. CDR3 length: 14 residues. After removal of 6 bases from V and 3 bases from J, the junction contained 8 bases not matched to a gene. In germline, CDR1 is MDHEN, CDR2 SYDVKM. The DNA for the CDR3 is TGTGCCAGCAGATTAACAGGGGCCAGCTACGAGCAGTACGTC. Protein: CASRLTGASYEQYV.

Only a few counts were recorded for this clonotype. The chain uses TRBV9 and TRBJ2-3, with 8 bases aligning to TRBD1. CDR1 is SGDLS and CDR2 is YYNGEE in the germline V gene. The junction had 2 bases not matched to a gene; V was cut back by 4 bases and J by 1 base. This CDR3 has 14 residues. CDR3 DNA: TGTGCCAGCAGCAAGGGACAGGGCACAGATACGCAGTATTTT. The encoded protein is CASSKGQGTDTQYF.

The J gene is TRBJ2-6, the V gene TRBV4-3, with D maybe TRBD2 (5 bases). Trimming shortened V by 0 bases and J by 2 bases, and 8 bases separated the two germline ends. Germline-derived CDR1 and CDR2 are LGHNA and YSLEER. The CDR3 runs 16 residues. The CDR3 spells CASSQDPGAGANVLTF. The DNA of the CDR3 is TGCGCCAGCAGCCAAGATCCCGGGGCTGGGGCCAACGTCCTGACTTTC.

CDR3 bases: TGCGCCAGCAGCCAGGCCTCTAGCGAAGATACGCAGTATTTT. Translated, it gives CASSQASSEDTQYF. The chain employs TRBV5-1 and TRBJ2-3, with TRBD2 as a possible D gene (6 bases). CDR3 size: 14 residues. The V end was cut by 4 bases, the J end by 5 bases, with 14 bases between. The germline V gene has CDR1 SGHRS and CDR2 YFSETQ.